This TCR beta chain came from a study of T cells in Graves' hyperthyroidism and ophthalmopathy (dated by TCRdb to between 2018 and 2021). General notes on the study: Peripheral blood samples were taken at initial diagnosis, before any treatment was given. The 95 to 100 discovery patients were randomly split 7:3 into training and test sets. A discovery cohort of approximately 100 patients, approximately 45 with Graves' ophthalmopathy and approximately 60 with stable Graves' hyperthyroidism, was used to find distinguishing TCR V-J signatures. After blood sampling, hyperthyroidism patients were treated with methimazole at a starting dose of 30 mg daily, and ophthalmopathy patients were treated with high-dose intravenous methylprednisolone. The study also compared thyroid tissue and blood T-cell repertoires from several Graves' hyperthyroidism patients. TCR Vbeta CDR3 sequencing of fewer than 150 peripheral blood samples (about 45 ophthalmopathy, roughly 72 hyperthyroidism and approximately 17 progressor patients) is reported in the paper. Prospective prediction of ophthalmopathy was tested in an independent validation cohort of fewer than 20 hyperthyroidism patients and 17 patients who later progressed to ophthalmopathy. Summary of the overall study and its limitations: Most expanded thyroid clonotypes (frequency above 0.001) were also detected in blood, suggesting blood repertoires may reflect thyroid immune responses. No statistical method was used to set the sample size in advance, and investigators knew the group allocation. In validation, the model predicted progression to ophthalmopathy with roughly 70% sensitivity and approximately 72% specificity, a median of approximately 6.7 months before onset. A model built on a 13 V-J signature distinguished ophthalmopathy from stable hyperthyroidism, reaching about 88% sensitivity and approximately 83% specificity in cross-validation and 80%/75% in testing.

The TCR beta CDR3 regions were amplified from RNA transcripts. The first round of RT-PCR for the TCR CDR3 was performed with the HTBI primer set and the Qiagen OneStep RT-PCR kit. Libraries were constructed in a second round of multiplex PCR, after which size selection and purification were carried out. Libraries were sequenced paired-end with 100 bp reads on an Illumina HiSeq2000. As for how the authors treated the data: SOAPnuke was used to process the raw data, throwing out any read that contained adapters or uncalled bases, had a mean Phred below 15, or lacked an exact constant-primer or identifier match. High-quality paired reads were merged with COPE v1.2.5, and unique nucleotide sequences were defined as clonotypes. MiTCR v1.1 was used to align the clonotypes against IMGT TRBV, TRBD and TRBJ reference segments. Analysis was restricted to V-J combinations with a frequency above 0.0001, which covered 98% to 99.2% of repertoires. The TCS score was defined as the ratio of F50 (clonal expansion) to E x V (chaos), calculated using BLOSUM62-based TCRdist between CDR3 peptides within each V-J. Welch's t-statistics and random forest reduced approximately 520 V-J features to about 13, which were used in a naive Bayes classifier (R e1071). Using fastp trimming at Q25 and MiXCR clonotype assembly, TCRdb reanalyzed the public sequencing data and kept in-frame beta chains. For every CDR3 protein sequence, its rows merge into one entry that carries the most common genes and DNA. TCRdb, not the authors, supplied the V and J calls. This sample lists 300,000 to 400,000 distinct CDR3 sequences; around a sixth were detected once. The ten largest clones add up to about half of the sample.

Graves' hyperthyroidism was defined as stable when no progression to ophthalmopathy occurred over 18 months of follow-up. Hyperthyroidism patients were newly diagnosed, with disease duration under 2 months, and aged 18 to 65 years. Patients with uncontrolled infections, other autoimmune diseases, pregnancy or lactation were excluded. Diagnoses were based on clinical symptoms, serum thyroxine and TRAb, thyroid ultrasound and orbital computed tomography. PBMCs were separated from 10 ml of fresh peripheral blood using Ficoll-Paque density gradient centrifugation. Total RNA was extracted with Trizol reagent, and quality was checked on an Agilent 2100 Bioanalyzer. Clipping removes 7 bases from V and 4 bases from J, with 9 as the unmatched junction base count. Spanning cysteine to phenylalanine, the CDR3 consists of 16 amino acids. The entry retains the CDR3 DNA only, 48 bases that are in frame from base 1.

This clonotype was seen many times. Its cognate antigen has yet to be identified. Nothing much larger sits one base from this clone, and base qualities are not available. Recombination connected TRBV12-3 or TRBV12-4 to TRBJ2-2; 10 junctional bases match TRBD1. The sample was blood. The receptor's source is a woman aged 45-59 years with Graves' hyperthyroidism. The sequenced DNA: TGTGCCAGCACCCCGGAGACAGGGGGCGTCACCGGGGAGCTGTTTTTT. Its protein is CASTPETGGVTGELFF.